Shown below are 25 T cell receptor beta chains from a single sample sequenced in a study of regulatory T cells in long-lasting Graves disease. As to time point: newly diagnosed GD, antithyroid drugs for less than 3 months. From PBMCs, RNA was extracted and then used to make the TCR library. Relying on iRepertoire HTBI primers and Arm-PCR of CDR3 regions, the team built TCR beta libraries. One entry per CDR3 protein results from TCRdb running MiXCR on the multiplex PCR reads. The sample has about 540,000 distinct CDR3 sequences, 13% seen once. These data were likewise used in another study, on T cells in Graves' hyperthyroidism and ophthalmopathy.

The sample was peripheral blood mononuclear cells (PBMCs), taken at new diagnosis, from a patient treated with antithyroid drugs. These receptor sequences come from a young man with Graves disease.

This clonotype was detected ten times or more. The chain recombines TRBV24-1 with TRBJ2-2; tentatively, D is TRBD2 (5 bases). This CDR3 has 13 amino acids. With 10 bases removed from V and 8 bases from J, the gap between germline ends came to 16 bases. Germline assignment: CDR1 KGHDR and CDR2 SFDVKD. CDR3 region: CATRENIGGELFF. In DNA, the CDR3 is TGTGCCACTAGGGAGAACATCGGAGGGGAGCTGTTTTTT.

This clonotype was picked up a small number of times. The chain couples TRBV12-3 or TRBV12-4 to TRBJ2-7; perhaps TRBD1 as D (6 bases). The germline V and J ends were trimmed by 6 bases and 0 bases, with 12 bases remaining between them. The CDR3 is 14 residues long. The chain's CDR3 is CASSPMTGSYEQYF. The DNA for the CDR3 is TGTGCCAGCAGCCCGATGACAGGCTCCTACGAGCAGTACTTC.

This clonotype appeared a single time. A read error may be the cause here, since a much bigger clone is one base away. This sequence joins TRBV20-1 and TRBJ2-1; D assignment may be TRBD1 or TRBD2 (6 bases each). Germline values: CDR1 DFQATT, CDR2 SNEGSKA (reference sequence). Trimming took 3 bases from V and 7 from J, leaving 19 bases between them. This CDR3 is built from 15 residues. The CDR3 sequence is CSASEGGGLRNEQFF. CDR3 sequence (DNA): TGCAGTGCTAGTGAGGGGGGAGGACTCCGAAATGAGCAGTTCTTC.

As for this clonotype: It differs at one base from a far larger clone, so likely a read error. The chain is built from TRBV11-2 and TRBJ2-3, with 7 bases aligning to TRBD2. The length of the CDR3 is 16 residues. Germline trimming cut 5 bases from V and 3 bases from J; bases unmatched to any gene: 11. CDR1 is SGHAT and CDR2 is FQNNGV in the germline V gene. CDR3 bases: TGTGCCAGCAGCCTCCTGGCGGGAGTGTGTACAGATACGCAGTATTTT. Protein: CASSLLAGVCTDTQYF.

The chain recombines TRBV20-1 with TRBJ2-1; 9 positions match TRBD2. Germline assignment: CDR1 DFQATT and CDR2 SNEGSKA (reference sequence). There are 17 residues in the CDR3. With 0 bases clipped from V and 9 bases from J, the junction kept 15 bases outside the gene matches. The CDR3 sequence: CSARDQIAGDPSGEQFF. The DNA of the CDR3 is TGCAGTGCTAGAGATCAAATAGCGGGAGATCCTTCGGGTGAGCAGTTCTTC.

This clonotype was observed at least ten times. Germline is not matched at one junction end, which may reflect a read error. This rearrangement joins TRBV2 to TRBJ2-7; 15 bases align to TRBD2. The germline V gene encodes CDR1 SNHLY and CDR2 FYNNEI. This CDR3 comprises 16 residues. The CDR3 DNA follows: TGTGCCAGATCCAGGACTAGCGGGAGGGGATCCTACGAGCAGCACTTC. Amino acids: CARSRTSGRGSYEQHF.

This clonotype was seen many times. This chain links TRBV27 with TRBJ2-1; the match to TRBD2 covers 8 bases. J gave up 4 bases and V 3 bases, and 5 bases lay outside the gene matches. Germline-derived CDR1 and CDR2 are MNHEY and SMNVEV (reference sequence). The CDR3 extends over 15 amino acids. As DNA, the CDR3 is TGTGCCAGCAGTTTCGGAATAGCGGGATACAATGAGCAGTTCTTC. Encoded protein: CASSFGIAGYNEQFF.

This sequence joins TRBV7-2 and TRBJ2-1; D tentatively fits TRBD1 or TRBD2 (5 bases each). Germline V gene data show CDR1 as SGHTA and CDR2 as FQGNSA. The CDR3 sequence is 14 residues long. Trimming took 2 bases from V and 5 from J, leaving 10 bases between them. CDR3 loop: CASSLTGLDNEQFF. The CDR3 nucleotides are TGTGCCAGCAGCTTAACGGGGCTCGACAATGAGCAGTTCTTC.

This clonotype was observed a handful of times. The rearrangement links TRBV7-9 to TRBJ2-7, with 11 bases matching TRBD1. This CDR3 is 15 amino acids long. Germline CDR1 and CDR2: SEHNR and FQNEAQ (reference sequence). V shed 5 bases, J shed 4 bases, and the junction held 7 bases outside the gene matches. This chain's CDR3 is CASSQDRDRGYEQYF. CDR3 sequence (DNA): TGTGCCAGCAGCCAGGACCGGGACAGGGGGTACGAGCAGTACTTC.

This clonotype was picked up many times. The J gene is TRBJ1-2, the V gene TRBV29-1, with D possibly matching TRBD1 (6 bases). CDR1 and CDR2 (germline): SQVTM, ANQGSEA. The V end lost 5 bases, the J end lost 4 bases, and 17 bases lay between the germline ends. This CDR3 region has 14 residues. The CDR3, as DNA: TGCAGCGTTTTCACGATGGGGGGGCTCTATGGCTACACCTTC. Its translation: CSVFTMGGLYGYTF.

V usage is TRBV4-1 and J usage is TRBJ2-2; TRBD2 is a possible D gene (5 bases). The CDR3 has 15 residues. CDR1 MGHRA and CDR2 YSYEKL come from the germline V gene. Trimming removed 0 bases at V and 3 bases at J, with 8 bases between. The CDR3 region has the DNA TGCGCCAGCAGCCAAGATACGGGGTACACCGGGGAGCTGTTTTTT. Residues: CASSQDTGYTGELFF.

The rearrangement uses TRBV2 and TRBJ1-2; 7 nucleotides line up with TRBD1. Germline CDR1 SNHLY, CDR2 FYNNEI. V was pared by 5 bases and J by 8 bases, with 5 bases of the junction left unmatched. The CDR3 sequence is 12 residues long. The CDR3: CASSPQGSGYTF. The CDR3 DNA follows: TGTGCCAGCAGTCCACAGGGGAGCGGCTACACCTTC.

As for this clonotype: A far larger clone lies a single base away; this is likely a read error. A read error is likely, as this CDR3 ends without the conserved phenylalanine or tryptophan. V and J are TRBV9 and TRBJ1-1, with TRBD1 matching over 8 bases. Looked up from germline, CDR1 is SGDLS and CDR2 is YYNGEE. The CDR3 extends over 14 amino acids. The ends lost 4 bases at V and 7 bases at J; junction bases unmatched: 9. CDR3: CASSPTGAGSEAFS. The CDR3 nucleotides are TGTGCCAGCAGCCCGACAGGGGCCGGGAGTGAAGCTTTCTCT.

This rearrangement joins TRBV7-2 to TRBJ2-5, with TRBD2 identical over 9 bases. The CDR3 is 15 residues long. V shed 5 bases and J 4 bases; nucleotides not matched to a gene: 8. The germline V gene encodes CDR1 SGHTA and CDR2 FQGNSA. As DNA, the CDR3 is TGTGCCAGCAGCCTTTCGGGACTAGCATCAGAGACCCAGTACTTC. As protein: CASSLSGLASETQYF.

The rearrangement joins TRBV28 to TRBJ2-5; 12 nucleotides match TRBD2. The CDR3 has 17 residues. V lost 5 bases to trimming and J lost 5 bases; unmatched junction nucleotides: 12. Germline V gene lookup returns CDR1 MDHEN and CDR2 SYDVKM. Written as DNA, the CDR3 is TGTGCCAGCAGTACGATTAAACTAGCGGGAGGACTGGAGACCCAGTACTTC. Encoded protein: CASSTIKLAGGLETQYF.

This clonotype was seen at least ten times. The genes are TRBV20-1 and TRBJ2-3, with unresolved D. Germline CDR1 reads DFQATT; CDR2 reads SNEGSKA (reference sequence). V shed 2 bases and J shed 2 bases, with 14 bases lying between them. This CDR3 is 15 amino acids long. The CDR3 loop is CSARTAETYTDTQYF. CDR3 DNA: TGCAGTGCTAGAACCGCCGAGACCTACACAGATACGCAGTATTTT.

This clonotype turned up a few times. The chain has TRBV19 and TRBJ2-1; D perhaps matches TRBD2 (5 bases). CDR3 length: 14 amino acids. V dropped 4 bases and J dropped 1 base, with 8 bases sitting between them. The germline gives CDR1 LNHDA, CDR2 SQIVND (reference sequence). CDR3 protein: CASSTSRSYNEQFF. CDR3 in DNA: TGTGCCAGTAGTACTAGCAGGTCCTACAATGAGCAGTTCTTC. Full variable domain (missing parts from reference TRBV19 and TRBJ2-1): DGGITQSPKYLFRKEGQNVTLSCEQNLNHDAMYWYRQDPGQGLRLIYYSQIVNDFQKGDIAEGYSVSREKKESFPLTVTSAQKNPTAFYLCASSTSRSYNEQFFGPGTRLTVL.

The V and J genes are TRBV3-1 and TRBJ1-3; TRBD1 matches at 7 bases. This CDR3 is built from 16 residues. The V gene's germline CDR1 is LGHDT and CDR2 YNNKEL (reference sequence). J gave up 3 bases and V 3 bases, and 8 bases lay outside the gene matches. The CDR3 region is CASSHLGQVVGNTIYF. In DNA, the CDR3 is TGTGCCAGCAGCCACCTCGGACAGGTTGTTGGAAACACCATATATTTT.

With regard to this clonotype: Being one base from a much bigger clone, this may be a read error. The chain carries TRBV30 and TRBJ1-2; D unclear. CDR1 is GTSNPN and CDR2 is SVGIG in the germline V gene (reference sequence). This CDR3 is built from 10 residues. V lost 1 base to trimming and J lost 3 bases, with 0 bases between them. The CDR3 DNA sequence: TGTGCCTGGAGTGACTATGGCTACACCTTC. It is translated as CAWSDYGYTF.

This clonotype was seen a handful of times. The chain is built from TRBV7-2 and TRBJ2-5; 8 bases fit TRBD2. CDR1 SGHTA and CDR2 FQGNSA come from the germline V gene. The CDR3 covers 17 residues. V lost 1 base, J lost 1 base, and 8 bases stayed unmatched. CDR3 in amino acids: CASSLGNSGLAQETQYF. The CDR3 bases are TGTGCCAGCAGCTTAGGAAATAGCGGACTAGCCCAAGAGACCCAGTACTTC.

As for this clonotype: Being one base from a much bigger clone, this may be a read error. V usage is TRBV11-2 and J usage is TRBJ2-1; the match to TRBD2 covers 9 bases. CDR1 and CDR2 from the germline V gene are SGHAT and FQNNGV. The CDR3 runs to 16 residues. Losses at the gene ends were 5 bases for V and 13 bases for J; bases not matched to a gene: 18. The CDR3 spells CASSTLLAGDGETQFF. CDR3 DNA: TGTGCCAGCAGCACACTTTTAGCGGGAGACGGTGAGACCCAGTTCTTC.

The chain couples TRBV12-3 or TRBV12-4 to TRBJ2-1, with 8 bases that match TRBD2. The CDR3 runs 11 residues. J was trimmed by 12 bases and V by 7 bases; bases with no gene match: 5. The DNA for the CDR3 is TGTGCCAGCACCGCAGGACTAGCGCAGTTCTTC. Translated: CASTAGLAQFF.

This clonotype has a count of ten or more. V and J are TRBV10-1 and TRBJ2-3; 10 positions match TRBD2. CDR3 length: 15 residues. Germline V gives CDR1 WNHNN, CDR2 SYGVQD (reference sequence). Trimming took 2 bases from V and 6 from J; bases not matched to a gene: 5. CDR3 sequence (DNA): TGCGCCAGCAGTGAGGCCCAGCGGGAGGGGGATACGCAGTATTTT. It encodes CASSEAQREGDTQYF.

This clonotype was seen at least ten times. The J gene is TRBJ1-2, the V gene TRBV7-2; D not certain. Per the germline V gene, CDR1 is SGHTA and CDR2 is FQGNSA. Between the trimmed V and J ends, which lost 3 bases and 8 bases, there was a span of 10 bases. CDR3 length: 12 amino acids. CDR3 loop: CASSLDGRGYTF. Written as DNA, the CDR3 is TGTGCCAGCAGCTTGGACGGCAGGGGCTACACCTTC.

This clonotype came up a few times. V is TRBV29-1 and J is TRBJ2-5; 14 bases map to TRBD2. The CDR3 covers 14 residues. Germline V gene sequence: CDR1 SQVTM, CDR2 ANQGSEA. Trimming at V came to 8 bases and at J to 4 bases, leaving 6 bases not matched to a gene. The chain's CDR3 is CSTGLAGAGETQYF. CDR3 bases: TGCAGCACGGGACTAGCGGGAGCGGGAGAGACCCAGTACTTC.